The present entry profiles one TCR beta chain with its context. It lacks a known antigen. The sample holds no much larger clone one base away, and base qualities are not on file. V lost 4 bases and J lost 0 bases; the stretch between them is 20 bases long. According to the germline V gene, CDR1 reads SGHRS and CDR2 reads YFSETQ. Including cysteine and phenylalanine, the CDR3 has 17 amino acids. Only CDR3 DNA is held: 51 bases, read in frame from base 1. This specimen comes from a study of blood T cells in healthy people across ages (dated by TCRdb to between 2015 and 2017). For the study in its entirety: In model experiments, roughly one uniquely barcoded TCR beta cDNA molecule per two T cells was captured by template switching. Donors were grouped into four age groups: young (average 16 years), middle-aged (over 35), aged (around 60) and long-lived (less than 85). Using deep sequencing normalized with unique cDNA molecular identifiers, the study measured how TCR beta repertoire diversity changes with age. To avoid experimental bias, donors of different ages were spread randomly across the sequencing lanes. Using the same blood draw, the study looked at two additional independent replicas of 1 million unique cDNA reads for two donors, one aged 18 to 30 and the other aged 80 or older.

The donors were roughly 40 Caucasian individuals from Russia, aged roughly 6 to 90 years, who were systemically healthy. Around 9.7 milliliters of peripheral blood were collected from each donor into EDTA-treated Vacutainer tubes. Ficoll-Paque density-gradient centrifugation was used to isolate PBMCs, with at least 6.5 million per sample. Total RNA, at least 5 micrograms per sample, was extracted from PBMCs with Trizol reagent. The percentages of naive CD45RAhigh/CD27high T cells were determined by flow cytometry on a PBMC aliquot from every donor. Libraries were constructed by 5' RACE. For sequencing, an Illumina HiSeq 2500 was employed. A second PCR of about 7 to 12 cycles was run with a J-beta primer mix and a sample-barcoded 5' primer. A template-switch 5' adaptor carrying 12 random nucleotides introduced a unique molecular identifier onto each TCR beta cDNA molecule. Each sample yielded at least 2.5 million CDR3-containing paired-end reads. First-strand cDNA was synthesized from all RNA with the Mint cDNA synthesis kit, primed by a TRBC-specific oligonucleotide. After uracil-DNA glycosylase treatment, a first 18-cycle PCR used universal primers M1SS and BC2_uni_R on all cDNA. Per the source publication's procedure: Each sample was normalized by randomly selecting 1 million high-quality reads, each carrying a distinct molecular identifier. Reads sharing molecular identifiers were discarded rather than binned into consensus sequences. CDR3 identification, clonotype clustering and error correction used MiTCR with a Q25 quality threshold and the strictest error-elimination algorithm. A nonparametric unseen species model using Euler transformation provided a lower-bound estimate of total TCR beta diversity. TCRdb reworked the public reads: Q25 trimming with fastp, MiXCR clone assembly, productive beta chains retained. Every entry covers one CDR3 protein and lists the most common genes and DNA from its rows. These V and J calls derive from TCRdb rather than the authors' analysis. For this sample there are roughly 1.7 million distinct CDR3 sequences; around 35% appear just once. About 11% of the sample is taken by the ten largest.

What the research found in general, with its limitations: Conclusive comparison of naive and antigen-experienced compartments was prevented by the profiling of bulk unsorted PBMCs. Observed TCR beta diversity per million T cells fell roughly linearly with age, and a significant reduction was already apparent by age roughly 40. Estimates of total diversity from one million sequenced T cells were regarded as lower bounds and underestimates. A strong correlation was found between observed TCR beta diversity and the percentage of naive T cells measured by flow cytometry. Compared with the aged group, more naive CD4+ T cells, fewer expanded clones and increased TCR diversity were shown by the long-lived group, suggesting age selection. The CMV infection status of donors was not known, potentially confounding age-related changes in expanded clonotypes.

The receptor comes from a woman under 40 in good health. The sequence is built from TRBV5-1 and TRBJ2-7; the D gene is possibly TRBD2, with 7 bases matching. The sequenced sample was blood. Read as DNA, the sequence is TGCGCCAGCAGCCCCGGGGGAGGGGGTTACCACTCCTACGAGCAGTACTTC. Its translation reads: CASSPGGGGYHSYEQYF. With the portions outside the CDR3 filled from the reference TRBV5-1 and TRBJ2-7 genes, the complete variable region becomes KAGVTQTPRYLIKTRGQQVTLSCSPISGHRSVSWYQQTPGQGLQFLFEYFSETQRNKGNFPGRFSGRQFSNSRSEMNVSTLELGDSALYLCASSPGGGGYHSYEQYFGPGTRLTVT.